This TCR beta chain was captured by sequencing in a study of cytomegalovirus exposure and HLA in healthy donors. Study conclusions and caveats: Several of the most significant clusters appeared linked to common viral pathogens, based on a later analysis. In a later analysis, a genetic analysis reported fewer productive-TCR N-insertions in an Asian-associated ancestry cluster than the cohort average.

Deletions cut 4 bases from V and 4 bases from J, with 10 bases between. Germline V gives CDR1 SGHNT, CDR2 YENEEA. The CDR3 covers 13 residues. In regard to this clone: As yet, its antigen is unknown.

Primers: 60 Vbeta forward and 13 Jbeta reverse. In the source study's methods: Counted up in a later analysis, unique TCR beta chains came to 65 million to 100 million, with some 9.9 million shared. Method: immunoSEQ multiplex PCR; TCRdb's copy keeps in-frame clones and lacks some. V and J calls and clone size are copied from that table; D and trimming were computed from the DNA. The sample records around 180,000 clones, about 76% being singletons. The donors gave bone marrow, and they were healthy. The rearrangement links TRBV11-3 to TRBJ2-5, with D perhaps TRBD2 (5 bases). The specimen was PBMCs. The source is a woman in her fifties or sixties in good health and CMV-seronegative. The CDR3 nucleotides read TGTGCCAGCAGCTCGGGGAGTGGAGAGACCCAGTACTTC. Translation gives CASSSGSGETQYF. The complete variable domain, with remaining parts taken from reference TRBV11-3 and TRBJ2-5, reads EAGVVQSPRYKIIEKKQPVAFWCNPISGHNTLYWYLQNLGQGPELLIRYENEEAVDDSQLPKDRFSAERLKGVDSTLKIQPAELGDSAVYLCASSSGSGETQYFGPGTRLLVL.